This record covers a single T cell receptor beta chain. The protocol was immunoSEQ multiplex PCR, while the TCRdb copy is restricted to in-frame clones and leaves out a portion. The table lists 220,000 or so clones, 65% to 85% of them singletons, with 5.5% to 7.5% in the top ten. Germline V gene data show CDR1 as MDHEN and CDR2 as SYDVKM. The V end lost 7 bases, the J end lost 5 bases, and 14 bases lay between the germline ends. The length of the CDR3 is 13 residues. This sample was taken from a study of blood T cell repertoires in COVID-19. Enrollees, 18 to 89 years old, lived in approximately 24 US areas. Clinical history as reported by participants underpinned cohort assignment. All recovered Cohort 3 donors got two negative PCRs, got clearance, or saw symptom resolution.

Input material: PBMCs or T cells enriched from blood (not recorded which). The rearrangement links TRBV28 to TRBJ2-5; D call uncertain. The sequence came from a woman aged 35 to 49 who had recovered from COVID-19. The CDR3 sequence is CASTRFARETQYF. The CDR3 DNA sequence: TGTGCCAGCACCCGTTTCGCGCGGGAGACCCAGTACTTC.